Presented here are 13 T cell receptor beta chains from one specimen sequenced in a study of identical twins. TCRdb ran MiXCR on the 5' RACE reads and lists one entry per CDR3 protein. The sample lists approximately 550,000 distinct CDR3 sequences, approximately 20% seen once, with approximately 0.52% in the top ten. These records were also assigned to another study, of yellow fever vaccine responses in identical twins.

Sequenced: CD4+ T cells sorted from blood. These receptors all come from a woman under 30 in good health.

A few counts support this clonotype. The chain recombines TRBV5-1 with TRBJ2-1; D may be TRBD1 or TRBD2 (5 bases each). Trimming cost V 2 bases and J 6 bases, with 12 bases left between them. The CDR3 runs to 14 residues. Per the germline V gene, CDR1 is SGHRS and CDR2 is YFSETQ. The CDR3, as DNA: TGCGCCAGCAGCTTAGGGGACGAGGGCAATGAGCAGTTCTTC. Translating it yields CASSLGDEGNEQFF.

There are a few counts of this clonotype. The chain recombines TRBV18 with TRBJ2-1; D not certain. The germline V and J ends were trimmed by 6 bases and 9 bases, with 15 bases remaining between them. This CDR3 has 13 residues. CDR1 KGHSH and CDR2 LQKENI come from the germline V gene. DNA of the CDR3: TGTGCCAGCTCGCCCCCCCGGAGAGCTGAGCAGTTCTTC. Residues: CASSPPRRAEQFF.

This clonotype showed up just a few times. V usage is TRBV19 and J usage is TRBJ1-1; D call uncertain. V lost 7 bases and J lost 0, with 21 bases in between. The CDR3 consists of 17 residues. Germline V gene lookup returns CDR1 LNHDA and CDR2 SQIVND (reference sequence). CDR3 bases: TGTGCCAGTACCGGCGGGCCCCTGGTGAGGTTGAACACTGAAGCTTTCTTT. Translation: CASTGGPLVRLNTEAFF.

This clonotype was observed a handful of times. The CDR3 DNA sequence: TGCAGTGCTAGATTCGCAGGACAGCTAGCCAAAAACATTCAGTACTTC. Translating it yields CSARFAGQLAKNIQYF. The chain has TRBV20-1 and TRBJ2-4; D perhaps matches TRBD1 (6 bases). This CDR3 contains 16 residues. V was cut by 2 bases and J by 0 bases, with 14 bases left in between. The germline CDR1 and CDR2 sequences are DFQATT and SNEGSKA (reference sequence).

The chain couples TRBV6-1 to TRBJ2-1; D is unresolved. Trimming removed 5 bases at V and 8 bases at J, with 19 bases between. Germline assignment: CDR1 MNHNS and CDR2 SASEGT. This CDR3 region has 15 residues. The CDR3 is CASSPGPDRWYEQFF. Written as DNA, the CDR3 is TGTGCCAGCAGTCCCGGACCCGATCGATGGTATGAGCAGTTCTTC.

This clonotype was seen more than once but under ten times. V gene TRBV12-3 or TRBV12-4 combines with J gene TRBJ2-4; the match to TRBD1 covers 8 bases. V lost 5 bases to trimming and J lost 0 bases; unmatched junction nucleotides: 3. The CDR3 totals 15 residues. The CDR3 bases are TGTGCCAGCAGTCCGACAGGGGTAGCCAAAAACATTCAGTACTTC. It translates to CASSPTGVAKNIQYF.

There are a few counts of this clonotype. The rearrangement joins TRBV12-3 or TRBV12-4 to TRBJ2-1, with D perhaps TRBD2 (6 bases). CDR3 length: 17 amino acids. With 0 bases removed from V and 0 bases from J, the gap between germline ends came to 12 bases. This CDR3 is CASSLAPTSISYNEQFF. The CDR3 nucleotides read TGTGCCAGCAGTTTAGCCCCCACTAGCATCTCCTACAATGAGCAGTTCTTC.

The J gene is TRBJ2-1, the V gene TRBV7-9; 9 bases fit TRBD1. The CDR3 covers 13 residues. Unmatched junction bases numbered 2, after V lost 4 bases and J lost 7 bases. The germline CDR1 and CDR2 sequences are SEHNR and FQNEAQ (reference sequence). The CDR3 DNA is TGTGCCAGCAGCTGGGGACAGGGAAATGAGCAGTTCTTC. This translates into CASSWGQGNEQFF.

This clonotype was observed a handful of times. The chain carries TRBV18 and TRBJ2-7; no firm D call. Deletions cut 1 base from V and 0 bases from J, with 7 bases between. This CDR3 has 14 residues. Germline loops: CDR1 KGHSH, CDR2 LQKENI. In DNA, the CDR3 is TGTGCCAGCTCACCACAGGAAGGCTCCTACGAGCAGTACGTC. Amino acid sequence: CASSPQEGSYEQYV.

CDR3 DNA sequence: TGTGCCAGCAGCGCGAGGACCCACGCGGCCGGGGAGCTGTTTTTT. It yields the protein CASSARTHAAGELFF. V gene TRBV7-9 combines with J gene TRBJ2-2; D is ambiguous. Germline V gene lookup returns CDR1 SEHNR and CDR2 FQNEAQ (reference sequence). Trimming shortened V by 5 bases and J by 6 bases, and 16 bases separated the two germline ends. The CDR3 contains 15 residues. Full variable domain (outside the CDR3, taken from reference TRBV7-9 and TRBJ2-2): DTGVSQNPRHKITKRGQNVTFRCDPISEHNRLYWYRQTLGQGPEFLTYFQNEAQLEKSRLLSDRFSAERPKGSFSTLEIQRTEQGDSAMYLCASSARTHAAGELFFGEGSRLTVL.

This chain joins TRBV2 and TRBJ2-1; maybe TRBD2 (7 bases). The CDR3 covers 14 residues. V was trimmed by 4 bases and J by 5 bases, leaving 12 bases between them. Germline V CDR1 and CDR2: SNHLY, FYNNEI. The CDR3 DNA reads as TGTGCCAGCAGTGTGAGCGGGACACACAATGAGCAGTTCTTC. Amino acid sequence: CASSVSGTHNEQFF.

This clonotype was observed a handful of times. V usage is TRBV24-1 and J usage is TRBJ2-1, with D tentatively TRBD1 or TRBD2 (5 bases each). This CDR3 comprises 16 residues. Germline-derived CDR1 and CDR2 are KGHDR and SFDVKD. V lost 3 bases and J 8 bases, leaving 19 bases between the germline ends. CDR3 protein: CATSDPGALPLDEQFF. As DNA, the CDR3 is TGTGCCACCAGTGATCCCGGGGCCCTGCCCCTAGATGAGCAGTTCTTC.

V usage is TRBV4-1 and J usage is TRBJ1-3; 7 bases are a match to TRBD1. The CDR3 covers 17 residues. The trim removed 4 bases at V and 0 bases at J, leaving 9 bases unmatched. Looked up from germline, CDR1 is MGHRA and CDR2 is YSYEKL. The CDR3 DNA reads TGCGCCAGCAGCCGATTAGGACAGGAAAGCTCTGGAAACACCATATATTTT. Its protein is CASSRLGQESSGNTIYF.